This T cell receptor (beta chain) was sequenced during a study of cytomegalovirus exposure and HLA in healthy donors. Study information: A subsequent analysis stated that the 95 to 150 validation repertoires were run on the same platform as the 550 to 750 first-cohort repertoires.

Using immunoSEQ multiplex PCR, the repertoire was profiled, and TCRdb retains in-frame clones only, with some absent. The table lists roughly 250,000 clones, nearly 90% of them singletons. This clone was seen a single time. CDR1 MGHRA and CDR2 YSYEKL come from the germline V gene. J lost 0 bases, V lost 1 base, and 7 bases had no gene match. The CDR3 runs 17 residues. The TCR comes from a woman aged 18-35 years in good health and CMV-seronegative. This chain joins TRBV4-1 and TRBJ1-2, with 8 bases matching TRBD1. Input material: PBMCs. CDR3 amino acids: CASSQGQGAAPNYGYTF. The CDR3 region has the DNA TGCGCCAGCAGCCAAGGGCAGGGGGCGGCTCCTAACTATGGCTACACCTTC.